The 30 T cell receptor beta chains listed next were all sequenced from one sample in a study of T-cell reconstitution after alpha-beta-depleted transplantation in children. Preparation of the TCRbeta library was carried out with unique molecular identifiers. In TCRdb, the PCR reads were re-called with MiXCR into one record per CDR3 protein. The sample yields about 510,000 distinct CDR3 sequences, over 9.5% seen once. The material was PBMCs, mostly from graft donor cells, obtained 180 days after TCRalphabeta/CD19-depleted stem cell transplant. These receptor sequences come from a female patient between 2 and 15 years old who had a stem cell transplant for aplastic anemia, so the T cells may come from the graft donor.

This clonotype was recorded once. A single base separates this from a much larger clone, so it may be a read error. Written as DNA, the CDR3 is TGTGCCAGCAGTGTAGACTGGGACTATGGCTACACCTTC. Protein product: CASSVDWDYGYTF. J is TRBJ1-2 and V is TRBV12-3 or TRBV12-4; D remains unclear. V dropped 5 bases and J dropped 3 bases, with 10 bases sitting between them. CDR3 size: 13 residues.

This clonotype was observed a few times. The chain has TRBV14 and TRBJ2-3; no clear D. The germline V and J ends were trimmed by 1 base and 3 bases, with 11 bases remaining between them. The CDR3 extends over 15 amino acids. Per germline, CDR1 SGHDN and CDR2 FVKESK. This chain's CDR3 is CASSQAGTITDTQYF. The CDR3 nucleotides read TGTGCCAGCAGCCAAGCGGGTACCATTACAGATACGCAGTATTTT.

The chain recombines TRBV28 with TRBJ1-1; maybe TRBD1 (6 bases). The CDR3 totals 18 residues. The germline CDR1 and CDR2 sequences are MDHEN and SYDVKM. V lost 5 bases and J 0 bases, leaving 22 bases between the germline ends. The CDR3 region is CASSPIWGAVMVNTEAFF. The CDR3 DNA follows: TGTGCCAGCAGTCCCATCTGGGGGGCAGTGATGGTGAACACTGAAGCTTTCTTT.

In its sample, this clonotype was seen many times. The CDR3: CASSPRTSGRLKEQFF. In DNA, the CDR3 is TGTGCCAGCAGCCCCAGGACTAGCGGGAGATTAAAGGAGCAGTTCTTC. V is TRBV28 and J is TRBJ2-1, with 13 positions matching TRBD2. The V and J ends lost 6 bases and 10 bases, in that order; junction bases with no gene match: 12. The CDR3 extends over 16 amino acids. Per the germline V gene, CDR1 is MDHEN and CDR2 is SYDVKM.

This clonotype was detected ten times or more. J is TRBJ1-1 and V is TRBV29-1; 10 bases align to TRBD1. The CDR3 length is 12 residues. CDR1 and CDR2 from the germline V gene are SQVTM and ANQGSEA. The CDR3 nucleotides read TGCAGTGGGGACAGGGGAAACACTGAAGCTTTCTTT. As protein: CSGDRGNTEAFF.

This clonotype showed up just a few times. The CDR3 protein is CASRPRANYGYTF. In nucleotides, the CDR3 is TGTGCCAGCAGACCCAGAGCTAACTATGGCTACACCTTC. The chain is built from TRBV6-2 or TRBV6-3 and TRBJ1-2; D gene ambiguous. V was trimmed by 6 bases and J by 0 bases, leaving 8 bases between them. The CDR3 has 13 amino acids. Germline values: CDR1 MNHEY, CDR2 SVGEGT.

The chain links TRBV5-1 to TRBJ2-1; no reliable D call. This CDR3 comprises 13 residues. V was pared by 3 bases and J by 3 bases, with 7 bases between. CDR1 SGHRS and CDR2 YFSETQ come from the germline V gene. DNA for the CDR3: TGCGCCAGCAGCTGGAGCTTCTACAATGAGCAGTTCTTC. Translated: CASSWSFYNEQFF.

A word on this clonotype: The junction shows a germline mismatch at one end, possibly a read error. The chain uses TRBV4-1 and TRBJ2-2; 7 positions agree with TRBD1. CDR3 length: 17 amino acids. Germline V gives CDR1 MGHRA, CDR2 YSYEKL. The CDR3 here is CASSQPLDRVDTGDLFF. CDR3 nucleotides: TGCGCCAGCAGCCAACCATTAGACAGGGTCGACACCGGGGACCTGTTTTTT.

There are many counts of this clonotype. This chain connects TRBV7-8 to TRBJ2-5; 7 nucleotides match TRBD1. J was trimmed by 4 bases and V by 3 bases; bases with no gene match: 11. Germline CDR1 is SGHVS and CDR2 is FQNEAQ. This CDR3 has 16 amino acids. CDR3 loop: CASSFNRGPPPETQYF. DNA for the CDR3: TGTGCCAGCAGCTTTAACAGGGGACCACCCCCAGAGACCCAGTACTTC. The full variable domain, with the rest looked up from reference TRBV7-8 and TRBJ2-5, is GAGVSQSPRYKVAKRGQDVALRCDPISGHVSLFWYQQALGQGPEFLTYFQNEAQLDKSGLPSDRFFAERPEGSVSTLKIQRTQQEDSAVYLCASSFNRGPPPETQYFGPGTRLLVL.

Ten or more counts support this clonotype. The V call is TRBV28, the J call TRBJ2-3; D possibly corresponds to TRBD1 (5 bases). Trimming stripped 0 bases from V and 0 bases from J, with 13 bases between. The CDR3 sequence is 17 residues long. Germline loops: CDR1 MDHEN, CDR2 SYDVKM. The CDR3 nucleotides are TGTGCCAGCAGTTTATGGGGGCCCCTAGACAGCACAGATACGCAGTATTTT. This sequence encodes CASSLWGPLDSTDTQYF. Complete variable domain (other parts from reference TRBV28 and TRBJ2-3): DVKVTQSSRYLVKRTGEKVFLECVQDMDHENMFWYRQDPGLGLRLIYFSYDVKMKEKGDIPEGYSVSREKKERFSLILESASTNQTSMYLCASSLWGPLDSTDTQYFGPGTRLTVL.

This clonotype was detected only a few times. V is TRBV20-1 and J is TRBJ2-3, with D possibly matching TRBD2 (6 bases). CDR1 is DFQATT, CDR2 SNEGSKA, per germline (reference sequence). There are 13 residues in the CDR3. Trimming left V 6 bases short and J 5 bases short, with 15 bases between. CDR3 nucleotides: TGCAGTGCCGAGAGGCCGGGGGTAGATACGCAGTATTTT. This sequence encodes CSAERPGVDTQYF.

The chain links TRBV4-2 to TRBJ2-4, with 12 bases matching TRBD2. The V segment lost 1 base and the J segment 6 bases; nucleotides outside the gene matches: 7. Germline loops: CDR1 LGHNA, CDR2 YNFKEQ. The CDR3 is made up of 17 amino acids. The CDR3 nucleotides read TGTGCCAGCAGCCAAGTGACAGGACTAGCGGGGCGAAACATTCAGTACTTC. Protein sequence: CASSQVTGLAGRNIQYF.

In its sample, this clonotype was seen many times. This rearrangement joins TRBV7-8 to TRBJ2-2, with 7 bases lining up with TRBD2. V lost 5 bases and J lost 2; bases outside the gene matches: 8. From germline, CDR1 is SGHVS and CDR2 FQNEAQ. The CDR3 is 16 residues long. The CDR3 here is CASSPTGGPNTGELFF. The CDR3 DNA follows: TGTGCCAGCAGCCCCACGGGGGGACCTAACACCGGGGAGCTGTTTTTT. Full variable domain (remainder filled in from reference TRBV7-8 and TRBJ2-2): GAGVSQSPRYKVAKRGQDVALRCDPISGHVSLFWYQQALGQGPEFLTYFQNEAQLDKSGLPSDRFFAERPEGSVSTLKIQRTQQEDSAVYLCASSPTGGPNTGELFFGEGSRLTVL.

In this sample, this clonotype turned up once. J is TRBJ1-1 and V is TRBV28; no clear D gene. The V end lost 2 bases, the J end lost 4 bases, and 5 bases lay between the germline ends. Germline V gene lookup returns CDR1 MDHEN and CDR2 SYDVKM. There are 12 residues in the CDR3. This chain's CDR3 is CASSLGPTEAFF. The CDR3 coding sequence is TGTGCCAGCAGTTTAGGACCCACTGAAGCTTTCTTT. Drawing the rest from reference TRBV28 and TRBJ1-1, the complete variable domain is DVKVTQSSRYLVKRTGEKVFLECVQDMDHENMFWYRQDPGLGLRLIYFSYDVKMKEKGDIPEGYSVSREKKERFSLILESASTNQTSMYLCASSLGPTEAFFGQGTRLTVV.

The gene calls are TRBV20-1 and TRBJ1-2; 9 bases are a match to TRBD1. The ends lost 2 bases at V and 8 bases at J; junction bases unmatched: 9. There are 14 residues in the CDR3. Germline CDR1 reads DFQATT; CDR2 reads SNEGSKA (reference sequence). CDR3 residues: CSARPPGTGSGYTF. The CDR3 DNA is TGCAGTGCTAGACCTCCGGGGACAGGGTCCGGCTACACCTTC.

In DNA form, the CDR3 reads TGCGCCAGCAGCCAAGTTTCTTGGGTCAGCGGGACCTCCTACAATGAGCAGTTCTTC. It is translated as CASSQVSWVSGTSYNEQFF. The chain uses TRBV4-3 and TRBJ2-1; 7 nucleotides align to TRBD2. V shed 1 base, J shed 0 bases, and the junction held 12 bases outside the gene matches. The germline gives CDR1 LGHNA, CDR2 YSLEER. The CDR3 is 19 amino acids.

This clonotype was seen a handful of times. This chain connects TRBV27 to TRBJ2-7, with D perhaps TRBD1 or TRBD2 (5 bases each). Germline V gene lookup returns CDR1 MNHEY and CDR2 SMNVEV (reference sequence). The V and J ends lost 6 bases and 3 bases respectively, with 18 bases between them. The CDR3 is 15 amino acids. The CDR3 loop is CASSPVGAGRYEQYF. The CDR3 DNA is TGTGCCAGCAGCCCAGTCGGGGCTGGGCGCTACGAGCAGTACTTC.

This chain links TRBV2 with TRBJ2-2; D is perhaps TRBD2 (5 bases). The CDR3 extends over 15 amino acids. Per the germline V gene, CDR1 is SNHLY and CDR2 is FYNNEI. V was shortened by 6 bases and J by 5 bases, with 16 bases between the two germline ends. The CDR3 nucleotides are TGTGCCAGCAGCCCCGACGCTCCGGGAACCGGGGAGCTGTTTTTT. It specifies CASSPDAPGTGELFF.

This clonotype showed up just a few times. V gene TRBV30 combines with J gene TRBJ1-5; D call uncertain. The CDR3 covers 13 residues. Trimming removed 0 bases at V and 6 bases at J, with 9 bases between. Germline CDR1 and CDR2: GTSNPN and SVGIG (reference sequence). The CDR3 DNA reads as TGTGCCTGGAGTGTGGCAGGTGGTCAGCCCCAGCATTTT. Its protein product is CAWSVAGGQPQHF.

This clonotype was detected many times. The chain links TRBV9 to TRBJ2-1, with unresolved D. Germline V lookup: CDR1 SGDLS, CDR2 YYNGEE. The CDR3 consists of 12 residues. V was clipped by 6 bases and J by 7 bases, with 11 bases between them. The CDR3 DNA sequence: TGTGCCAGCACTAGTGATCTAAATGAGCAGTTCTTC. Protein sequence: CASTSDLNEQFF.

The rearrangement links TRBV6-2 or TRBV6-3 to TRBJ1-4, with D perhaps matching TRBD1 (5 bases). Germline loops: CDR1 MNHEY, CDR2 SVGEGT. Trimming took 5 bases from V and 0 from J, leaving 16 bases between them. The CDR3 length is 17 residues. The CDR3 is CASSAAGHQTTNEKLFF. The CDR3 DNA reads TGTGCCAGCAGTGCTGCGGGGCACCAAACAACTAATGAAAAACTGTTTTTT.

This clonotype was observed a few times. The V gene is TRBV19, the J gene TRBJ2-3; TRBD2 matches at 11 bases. The junction had 8 bases not matched to a gene; V was cut back by 5 bases and J by 4 bases. CDR3 length: 16 amino acids. Germline V CDR1 and CDR2: LNHDA, SQIVND (reference sequence). For the CDR3, the DNA is TGTGCCAGTAGTTCAATAGCGGGAGGGCTTTCAGATACGCAGTATTTT. It encodes CASSSIAGGLSDTQYF.

This clonotype showed up just a few times. V and J are TRBV28 and TRBJ1-4; the D is unclear. The CDR3 has 11 amino acids. The V end was cut by 6 bases, the J end by 8 bases, with 7 bases between. From germline, CDR1 is MDHEN and CDR2 SYDVKM. CDR3 DNA sequence: TGTGCCAGCAGCTCTAGGGAAAAACTGTTTTTT. This gives the protein CASSSREKLFF.

The chain uses TRBV28 and TRBJ2-7, with 12 bases identical to TRBD1. This CDR3 is 15 amino acids long. CDR1 is MDHEN and CDR2 is SYDVKM in the germline V gene. The V gene end was trimmed by 6 bases and the J gene end by 6 bases; junction bases not matched to a gene: 9. The CDR3 nucleotides are TGTGCCAGCAGGCTATGGGGACAGGGGGCTCCCGAGCAGTACTTC. This translates into CASRLWGQGAPEQYF.

This clonotype was seen more than once but under ten times. The J gene is TRBJ2-7, the V gene TRBV20-1; tentative D call: TRBD2 (6 bases). Germline V gives CDR1 DFQATT, CDR2 SNEGSKA (reference sequence). V lost 6 bases, J lost 2 bases, and 26 bases lay in between. The CDR3 spans 17 residues. CDR3 DNA: TGCAGTGCCAAGGGACCAAACGTAGCGGTAGTGGCCTACGAGCAGTACTTC. This codes for CSAKGPNVAVVAYEQYF.

This clonotype was observed a handful of times. V is TRBV27 and J is TRBJ1-4; 8 bases are shared with TRBD1. The ends lost 10 bases at V and 8 bases at J; junction bases unmatched: 15. Germline V gene data show CDR1 as MNHEY and CDR2 as SMNVEV (reference sequence). This CDR3 contains 15 residues. The CDR3, as DNA: TGTGCCACCGCCCCAGAATGGACAGGGATCGAAAAACTGTTTTTT. Amino acid sequence: CATAPEWTGIEKLFF.

The J gene is TRBJ1-1, the V gene TRBV28; no definite D call. Germline loops: CDR1 MDHEN, CDR2 SYDVKM. The CDR3 runs to 14 residues. The V end lost 6 bases, the J end lost 7 bases, and 18 bases lay between the germline ends. CDR3 nucleotide sequence: TGTGCCAGCAGATCAACTACCGGGCACAGTGAAGCTTTCTTT. This sequence encodes CASRSTTGHSEAFF.

The chain combines TRBV27 with TRBJ2-7, with TRBD2 matching 8 bases. This CDR3 region has 16 residues. The V gene end was trimmed by 8 bases and the J gene end by 2 bases; junction bases not matched to a gene: 14. Germline CDR1 MNHEY, CDR2 SMNVEV (reference sequence). In DNA form, the CDR3 reads TGTGCCAGCCGGAGCGGGGGAGCGGAGCTCACCTACGAGCAGTACTTC. Protein product: CASRSGGAELTYEQYF.

V usage is TRBV24-1 and J usage is TRBJ2-3; no firm D call. The germline gives CDR1 KGHDR, CDR2 SFDVKD. The CDR3 runs 12 residues. V shed 6 bases and J shed 6 bases, with 9 bases lying between them. The CDR3, as DNA: TGTGCCACCAGTCGTGCCAGCGATACGCAGTATTTT. Its translation is CATSRASDTQYF.

V gene TRBV19 combines with J gene TRBJ2-1; D is possibly TRBD2 (5 bases). From germline, CDR1 is LNHDA and CDR2 SQIVND (reference sequence). Trimming removed 3 bases from V and 1 base from J, with 16 bases in between. The CDR3 is made up of 17 amino acids. CDR3 region: CASSMQRIMLSYNEQFF. CDR3 coding DNA: TGTGCCAGTAGTATGCAGCGGATAATGCTTTCCTACAATGAGCAGTTCTTC.